This section outlines one T cell receptor (beta chain) sequence together with its context. Its antigen is unknown. The sample is drawn from a study of CD8+ T cells in alopecia areata. Whole-study results and caveats: Normal skin contains resident alphabeta T cells, and these are also sequenced in scalp samples. Numerous clones, expanded in lesions, remained in scalp and blood during tofacitinib.

The CDR3 is made up of 15 amino acids. The V end was cut by 3 bases, the J end by 0 bases, with 14 bases between. Germline-derived CDR1 and CDR2 are SQVTM and ANQGSEA. Treatment of the sample: oral pan-JAK inhibitor, 5-10 mg twice daily. Sequencing used cDNA as its template, made by extracting RNA and reverse transcribing it. Method: immunoSEQ multiplex PCR; TCRdb's copy keeps in-frame clones and lacks some. The table lists about 150,000 clones, 50% to 70% of them singletons. This chain connects TRBV29-1 to TRBJ2-5; D possibly corresponds to TRBD1 (6 bases). The sequence was collected from a human donor with alopecia areata. The sample here was CD4+ T cells sorted from blood, taken at week 4, from a patient treated with tofacitinib. In nucleotides, the CDR3 is TGCAGCGTTGAGAAGGGGGAACTGTACCAAGAGACCCAGTACTTC. Protein: CSVEKGELYQETQYF.